This T cell receptor beta chain was documented in a study of T cells in Graves' hyperthyroidism and ophthalmopathy. Study observations and caveats: Expanded thyroid clonotypes (above 0.001) were mostly also found in blood. Researchers report that a 13 V-J model separated ophthalmopathy from stable hyperthyroidism. A median about 6.2 months before onset, the model predicted ophthalmopathy.

Ten or more counts support this clonotype. Its antigen is still unknown. Germline V gene sequence: CDR1 MNHEY, CDR2 SVGAGI. V shed 2 bases and J shed 0 bases, with 2 bases lying between them. There are 13 residues in the CDR3. Patients showing uncontrolled infection, other autoimmune disease, pregnancy or lactation were ineligible. Researchers took RNA transcripts and amplified the TCR beta CDR3 regions from them. Carried out on the TCR CDR3, a first-round RT-PCR used the HTBI primer set. One entry per CDR3 protein, called by TCRdb with MiXCR from the multiplex PCR reads. The sample yields 95,000 to 110,000 distinct CDR3 sequences, around a sixth seen once.

Material for sequencing was blood. This TCR was sampled from a woman in her forties or fifties with Graves' hyperthyroidism. V usage is TRBV6-5 and J usage is TRBJ1-3; no clear D. The DNA of the CDR3 is TGTGCCAGCAGTTACGGCTCTGGAAACACCATATATTTT. Translation: CASSYGSGNTIYF.